A selection of T cell receptor beta chains follows, all from one sample in a study of neoadjuvant nivolumab and ipilimumab in lung cancer. The table came from immunoSEQ multiplex PCR; TCRdb's copy has only in-frame clones and leaves some out. The sample records about 18,000 clones, around 86% being singletons. The source was peripheral blood, collected before neoadjuvant nivolumab, alone or with ipilimumab. The receptors shown here come from an adult with non-small cell lung cancer. Each CDR3 is given with its conserved first and last residue. Fields, in order: clone size, V gene, J gene, D gene, CDR3 protein, CDR3 DNA. D genes are given only for firm matches. Clone size is given for some rows only: seen once, a few or many times, or a class if the clone is expanded.

.,TRBV7-7,TRBJ1-4,TRBD1,CASSLYRGSEKLFF,TGTGCCAGCAGCTTATACAGGGGAAGCGAAAAACTGTTTTTT
.,TRBV6-1,TRBJ2-7,TRBD2,CASTPRDGRAQEQYF,TGTGCCAGCACCCCTAGGGACGGGAGGGCTCAAGAGCAGTACTTC
.,TRBV15,TRBJ1-1,.,CATTNEGAGIAEAFF,TGTGCCACCACCAACGAAGGGGCTGGGATCGCTGAAGCTTTCTTT
.,TRBV7-7,TRBJ2-2,.,CASSDFALNTGELFF,TGTGCCAGCAGCGACTTTGCGCTAAACACCGGGGAGCTGTTTTTT
.,TRBV5-1,TRBJ1-4,.,CASSLEQDEKLFF,TGCGCCAGCAGCTTGGAGCAGGATGAAAAACTGTTTTTT
.,TRBV20-1,TRBJ2-7,.,CSGADAYEQYF,TGCAGTGGCGCGGATGCCTACGAGCAGTACTTC
.,TRBV29-1,TRBJ2-7,.,CSVGHSLKYEQYF,TGCAGCGTTGGACACAGCCTCAAATACGAGCAGTACTTC
few,TRBV28,TRBJ2-1,.,CASSLLPRDIEQFF,TGTGCCAGCAGTCTCCTTCCACGGGACATTGAGCAGTTCTTC
.,TRBV29-1,TRBJ2-3,TRBD1,CSVVGQGSTDTQYF,TGCAGCGTTGTAGGACAGGGGAGCACAGATACGCAGTATTTT
.,TRBV5-4,TRBJ2-2,.,CATRTWGRGTGELFF,TGTGCCACCAGAACCTGGGGTCGGGGCACCGGGGAGCTGTTTTTT
.,TRBV30,TRBJ2-5,.,CAWGQETQYF,TGTGCCTGGGGCCAAGAGACCCAGTACTTC
.,TRBV6-5,TRBJ1-5,.,CASSYSMTGGEQPQHF,TGTGCCAGCAGTTACTCGATGACGGGGGGCGAGCAGCCCCAGCATTTT
.,TRBV6-5,TRBJ2-7,.,CASSYSTQGTYEQYF,TGTGCCAGCAGTTACTCTACCCAGGGGACCTACGAGCAGTACTTC
.,TRBV18,TRBJ1-2,.,CASSPGEARANYGYTF,TGTGCCAGCTCACCTGGGGAGGCGAGGGCTAACTATGGCTACACCTTC
.,TRBV5-1,TRBJ1-4,.,CASSQTGNRNEKLFF,TGCGCCAGCAGCCAAACAGGGAATCGTAATGAAAAACTGTTTTTT
.,TRBV11-2,TRBJ2-3,TRBD1,CASSLTGSADTQYF,TGTGCCAGCAGCCTGACAGGGTCCGCAGATACGCAGTATTTT
.,TRBV18,TRBJ2-7,TRBD1,CASSYRDRVYEQYF,TGTGCCAGCTCATACCGGGACAGGGTCTACGAGCAGTACTTC
.,TRBV5-1,TRBJ1-1,.,CASSLMGTTEAFF,TGCGCCAGCAGCTTGATGGGGACAACAGAAGCTTTCTTT
.,TRBV2,TRBJ2-5,TRBD1,CASSLGTGLETQYF,TGTGCCAGCAGTCTCGGGACAGGGCTAGAGACCCAGTACTTC
.,TRBV9,TRBJ2-3,.,CASSPLGATDTQYF,TGTGCCAGCAGCCCACTAGGCGCCACAGATACGCAGTATTTT
once,TRBV30,TRBJ2-3,.,CAWSQALTDTQYF,TGTGCCTGGAGTCAGGCCCTCACAGATACGCAGTATTTT
.,TRBV5-5,TRBJ2-7,TRBD2,CASSLAGEMLYEQYF,TGTGCCAGCAGCTTAGCGGGAGAAATGCTCTACGAGCAGTACTTC
.,TRBV11-3,TRBJ2-1,TRBD2,CASSSGLAAYNEQFF,TGTGCCAGCAGTTCCGGACTAGCGGCCTACAATGAGCAGTTCTTC
.,TRBV6-1,TRBJ2-1,TRBD2,CAVPSSGSSYNEQFF,TGTGCCGTCCCTTCTAGCGGGAGTTCCTACAATGAGCAGTTCTTC
.,TRBV19,TRBJ2-1,.,CASNLGLSYNEQFF,TGTGCCAGTAATCTGGGCTTATCCTACAATGAGCAGTTCTTC
.,TRBV30,TRBJ1-1,.,CAWNRPGSEAFF,TGTGCCTGGAATCGCCCAGGCAGTGAAGCTTTCTTT
.,TRBV7-8,TRBJ2-7,TRBD1,CASSFRDRAYEQYF,TGTGCCAGCAGCTTCCGGGACAGGGCGTACGAGCAGTACTTC
.,TRBV5-4,TRBJ1-2,TRBD1,CASSFGGQNYGYTF,TGTGCCAGCAGCTTCGGGGGACAGAATTATGGCTACACCTTC
.,TRBV18,TRBJ1-5,.,CASSPDGGQYQHF,TGTGCCAGCTCACCAGACGGTGGACAGTACCAGCATTTT
.,TRBV4-3,TRBJ2-1,TRBD2,CASSSGEGNYNEQFF,TGCGCCAGCAGCTCTGGGGAGGGTAACTACAATGAGCAGTTCTTC
.,TRBV4-2,TRBJ1-2,TRBD1,CASSHETGGEGYTF,TGTGCCAGCAGCCACGAGACAGGGGGCGAAGGCTACACCTTC
.,TRBV2,TRBJ2-7,.,CASSERHEQYF,TGTGCCAGCAGTGAACGACACGAGCAGTACTTC
.,TRBV28,TRBJ2-7,TRBD2,CASRPAGMNYEQYF,TGTGCCAGCAGGCCAGCGGGGATGAACTACGAGCAGTACTTC
.,TRBV15,TRBJ2-5,TRBD2,CATSRDLAGGSGETQYF,TGTGCCACCAGCAGAGACCTAGCGGGAGGGTCAGGGGAGACCCAGTACTTC
.,TRBV5-5,TRBJ2-5,TRBD1,CASSLGGQVWETQYF,TGTGCCAGCAGCTTGGGTGGACAGGTGTGGGAGACCCAGTACTTC
.,TRBV11-2,TRBJ2-5,.,CASSTRTSAETQYF,TGTGCCAGCAGCACAAGGACAAGCGCAGAGACCCAGTACTTC
once,TRBV30,TRBJ2-1,.,CAYNLWAGTGNEQFF,TGTGCCTACAACCTCTGGGCGGGGACTGGGAATGAGCAGTTCTTC
once,TRBV7-2,TRBJ1-5,.,CASSLGGYSNQPQHF,TGTGCCAGCAGCTTAGGCGGTTATAGCAATCAGCCCCAGCATTTT
once,TRBV6-5,TRBJ1-2,.,CASSYSGRALYGYTF,TGTGCCAGCAGTTACTCGGGCAGGGCTCTCTATGGCTACACCTTC
.,TRBV11-2,TRBJ1-2,.,CASIKLYGYTF,TGTGCCAGCATAAAGCTCTATGGCTACACCTTC
.,TRBV29-1,TRBJ2-2,.,CSVEDSAGSTGELFF,TGCAGCGTTGAAGATTCAGCAGGGAGCACCGGGGAGCTGTTTTTT
.,TRBV6-5,TRBJ1-5,.,CASSYTGPNQPQHF,TGTGCCAGCAGTTACACAGGGCCCAATCAGCCCCAGCATTTT
.,TRBV6-5,TRBJ2-1,.,CASSSPGLLRQFF,TGTGCCAGCAGTTCTCCCGGACTTTTACGGCAGTTCTTC
.,TRBV11-3,TRBJ2-7,TRBD2,CASSSTSGSGEQYF,TGTGCCAGCAGCTCCACTAGCGGGAGCGGCGAGCAGTACTTC
.,TRBV5-6,TRBJ1-2,.,CASRPIWVGYGYTF,TGTGCCAGCAGACCGATCTGGGTTGGCTATGGCTACACCTTC
few,TRBV9,TRBJ2-5,TRBD2,CASSVSGSGSETQYF,TGTGCCAGCAGCGTTAGCGGGAGCGGGAGTGAGACCCAGTACTTC
.,TRBV11-2,TRBJ2-7,.,CASKGGTLREQYF,TGTGCCAGCAAGGGCGGGACCCTTCGCGAGCAGTACTTC
few,TRBV5-1,TRBJ1-2,.,CASSLDTGGYTF,TGCGCCAGCAGCCTGGACACCGGTGGCTACACCTTC
.,TRBV30,TRBJ1-4,TRBD1,CAWSEGQASTNEKLFF,TGTGCCTGGAGTGAAGGACAGGCCTCAACTAATGAAAAACTGTTTTTT
once,TRBV6-5,TRBJ2-7,TRBD2,CASSRDYLLNYEQYF,TGTGCCAGCAGCAGGGACTATCTATTAAACTACGAGCAGTACTTC
.,TRBV6-5,TRBJ2-7,.,CASSQALSYEQYF,TGTGCCAGCAGTCAGGCCCTTTCCTACGAGCAGTACTTC
.,TRBV7-9,TRBJ2-1,.,CASSLFGGGSPTEQFF,TGTGCCAGCAGCTTATTCGGGGGCGGGAGCCCTACCGAGCAGTTCTTC
.,TRBV7-6,TRBJ2-7,TRBD2,CASSRHAREIDEQYF,TGTGCCAGCAGCCGTCACGCGCGGGAGATCGACGAGCAGTACTTC
.,TRBV20-1,TRBJ2-7,.,CSSRDMYEQYF,TGCAGTTCCCGAGATATGTACGAGCAGTACTTC
.,TRBV2,TRBJ1-1,.,CATSEGEAFF,TGTGCCACCTCTGAGGGTGAGGCTTTCTTT
.,TRBV27,TRBJ2-1,.,CASSPYSGNEQFF,TGTGCCAGCAGTCCTTATAGCGGCAATGAGCAGTTCTTC
.,TRBV2,TRBJ1-1,TRBD1,CASRTGGTNTEAFF,TGTGCCAGCAGGACAGGGGGAACGAACACTGAAGCTTTCTTT
.,TRBV28,TRBJ2-7,.,CASSRVGNEQYF,TGTGCCAGCAGTAGGGTGGGGAACGAGCAGTACTTC
.,TRBV7-9,TRBJ1-5,.,CASSFDDQPQHF,TGTGCCAGCAGCTTTGACGATCAGCCCCAGCATTTT